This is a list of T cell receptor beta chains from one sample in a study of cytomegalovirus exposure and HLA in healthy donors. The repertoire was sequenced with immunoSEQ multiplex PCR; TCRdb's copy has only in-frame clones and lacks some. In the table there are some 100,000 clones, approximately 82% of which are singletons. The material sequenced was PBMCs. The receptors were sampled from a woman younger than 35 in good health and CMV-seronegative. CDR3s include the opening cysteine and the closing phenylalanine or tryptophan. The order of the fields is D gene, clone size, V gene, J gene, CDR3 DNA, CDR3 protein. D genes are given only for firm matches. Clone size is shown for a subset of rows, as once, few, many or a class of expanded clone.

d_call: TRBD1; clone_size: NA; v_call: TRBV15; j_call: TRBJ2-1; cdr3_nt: TGTGCCACCAGCCCCCGGACAGGGAGTGAGCAGTTCTTC; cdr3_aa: CATSPRTGSEQFF
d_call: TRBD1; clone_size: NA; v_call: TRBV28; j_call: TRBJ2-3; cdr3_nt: TGTGCCAGCAGTTTCCCCAGACAGGGGGAGCGGGATACGCAGTATTTT; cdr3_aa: CASSFPRQGERDTQYF
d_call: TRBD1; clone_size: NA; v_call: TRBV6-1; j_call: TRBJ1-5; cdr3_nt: TGTGCCAGCACCCAACAGGGACAGGGCAATCAGCCCCAGCATTTT; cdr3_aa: CASTQQGQGNQPQHF
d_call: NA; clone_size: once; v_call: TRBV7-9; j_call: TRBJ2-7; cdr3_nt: TGTTCCAGCAGTACAACAGGGTGGAACGAGCAGTACTTC; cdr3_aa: CSSSTTGWNEQYF
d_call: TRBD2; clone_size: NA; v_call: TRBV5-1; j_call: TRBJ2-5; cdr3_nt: TGCGCCAGCAGCCTGGTAGGCGGGGGACCGGAGACCCAGTACTTC; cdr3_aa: CASSLVGGGPETQYF
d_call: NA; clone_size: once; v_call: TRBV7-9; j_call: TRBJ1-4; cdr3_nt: TGTGCCAGCAGCTTAGGGGAGGGCCCTAATGAAAAACTGTTTTTT; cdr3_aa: CASSLGEGPNEKLFF
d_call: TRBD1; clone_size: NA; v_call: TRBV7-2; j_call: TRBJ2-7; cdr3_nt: TGTGCCAGCAGCTTCCGGGACAGGGACTACGAGCAGTACTTC; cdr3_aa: CASSFRDRDYEQYF
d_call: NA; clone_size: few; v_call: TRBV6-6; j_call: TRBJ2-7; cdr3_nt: TGTGCCAGCAGACAGAGCACCTACGAGCAGTACTTC; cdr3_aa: CASRQSTYEQYF
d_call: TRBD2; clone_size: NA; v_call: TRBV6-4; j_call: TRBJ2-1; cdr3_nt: TGTGCCAGCAGTGAGGGCGGGGGGGCGAACAATGAGCAGTTCTTC; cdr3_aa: CASSEGGGANNEQFF
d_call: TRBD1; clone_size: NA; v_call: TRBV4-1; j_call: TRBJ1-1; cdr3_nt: TGCGCCAGCAGCCCGGACAGGGGGCAGCTCGGAGCTTTCTTT; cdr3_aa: CASSPDRGQLGAFF
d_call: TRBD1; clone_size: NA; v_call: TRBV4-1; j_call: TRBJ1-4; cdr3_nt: TGCGCCAGCAGCCAAGATGAGAGGGACAGCGACGCAACTAATGAAAAACTGTTTTTT; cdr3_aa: CASSQDERDSDATNEKLFF
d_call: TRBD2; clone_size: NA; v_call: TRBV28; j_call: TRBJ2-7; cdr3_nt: TGTGCCAGCAGTCGGGCGGGGGAGACCTACGAGCAGTACTTC; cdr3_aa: CASSRAGETYEQYF
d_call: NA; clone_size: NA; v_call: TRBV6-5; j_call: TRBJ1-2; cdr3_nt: TGTGCCAGCAGTTTACAGGGTCATGGCTACACCTTC; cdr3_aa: CASSLQGHGYTF
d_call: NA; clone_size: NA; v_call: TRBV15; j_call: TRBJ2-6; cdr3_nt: TGTGCCACCAGCAGAGATCCCCAGGGGAGCTCTGGGGCCAACGTCCTGACTTTC; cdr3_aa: CATSRDPQGSSGANVLTF
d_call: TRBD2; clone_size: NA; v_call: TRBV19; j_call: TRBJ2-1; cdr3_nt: TGTGCCAGTAGTATAAGAGGCGCAGCGGGAGGGACGAATGAGCAGTTCTTC; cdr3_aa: CASSIRGAAGGTNEQFF
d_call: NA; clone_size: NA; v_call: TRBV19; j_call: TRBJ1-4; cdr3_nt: TGTGCCAGTAGTATAGATCGGACAAAGAATGAAAAACTGTTTTTT; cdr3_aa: CASSIDRTKNEKLFF
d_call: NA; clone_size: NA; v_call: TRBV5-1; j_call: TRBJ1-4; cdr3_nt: TGCGCCAGCACACGGGGGGAAGGTGAAAAACTGTTTTTT; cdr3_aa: CASTRGEGEKLFF
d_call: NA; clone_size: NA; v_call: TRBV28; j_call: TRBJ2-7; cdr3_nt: TGTGCCAGCAGTTTAATGGAGCCTCTCTACGAGCAGTACTTC; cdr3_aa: CASSLMEPLYEQYF
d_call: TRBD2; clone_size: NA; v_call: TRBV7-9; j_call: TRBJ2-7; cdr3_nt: TGTGCCAGCAGCTCGACGGGCGGGAGGATCTACGAGCAGTACTTC; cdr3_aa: CASSSTGGRIYEQYF
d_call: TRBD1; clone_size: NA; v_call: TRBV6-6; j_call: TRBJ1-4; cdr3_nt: TGTGCCAGCTTGACAGGGCTCGGTGAAAAACTGTTTTTT; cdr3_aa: CASLTGLGEKLFF
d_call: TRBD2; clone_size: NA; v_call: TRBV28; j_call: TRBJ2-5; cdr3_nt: TGTGCCAGCAGGCCCGGGACTAGCGGGATAGGAAAAGAGACCCAGTACTTC; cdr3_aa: CASRPGTSGIGKETQYF
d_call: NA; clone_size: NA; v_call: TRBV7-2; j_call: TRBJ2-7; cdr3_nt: TGTGCCAGCAGTTTCCTTCCTTCCTACGAGCAGTACTTC; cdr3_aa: CASSFLPSYEQYF
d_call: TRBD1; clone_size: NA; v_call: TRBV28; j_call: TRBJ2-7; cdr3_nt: TGTGCCAGCAGTCACACCGGGACAGGGTACTACGAGCAGTACTTC; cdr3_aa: CASSHTGTGYYEQYF
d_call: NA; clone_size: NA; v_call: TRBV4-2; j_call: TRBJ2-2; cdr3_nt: TGTGCCAGCAGCCCGAGGGTAGCCTGGGGCGGGGAGCTGTTTTTT; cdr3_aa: CASSPRVAWGGELFF
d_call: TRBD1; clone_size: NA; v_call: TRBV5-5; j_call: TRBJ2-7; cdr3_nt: TGTGCCAGCAGCTTGTTTACAGGGGCCTACGAGCAGTACTTC; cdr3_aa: CASSLFTGAYEQYF
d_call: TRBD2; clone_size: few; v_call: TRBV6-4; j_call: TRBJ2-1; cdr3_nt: TGTGCCAGCAGTGACGGGGGGGCCTACAATGAGCAGTTCTTC; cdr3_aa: CASSDGGAYNEQFF
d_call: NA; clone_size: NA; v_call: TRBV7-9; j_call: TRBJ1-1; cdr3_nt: TGTGCCAGCAGCCAAGGGCGGGACACTGAAGCTTTCTTT; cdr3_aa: CASSQGRDTEAFF
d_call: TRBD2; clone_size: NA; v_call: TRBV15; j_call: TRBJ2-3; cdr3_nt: TGTGCCACCAGCAGAGGTACAGCGGGAGGCCGAGATACGCAGTATTTT; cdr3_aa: CATSRGTAGGRDTQYF
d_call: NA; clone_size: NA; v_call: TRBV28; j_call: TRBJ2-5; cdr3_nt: TGTGCCAGCAGTCCCACGGGGGAAGAGACCCAGTACTTC; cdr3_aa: CASSPTGEETQYF
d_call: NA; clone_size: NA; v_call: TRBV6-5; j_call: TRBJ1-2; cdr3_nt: TGTGCCAGCAGTTACTCAGGGAGTTCCTATGGCTACACCTTC; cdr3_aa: CASSYSGSSYGYTF
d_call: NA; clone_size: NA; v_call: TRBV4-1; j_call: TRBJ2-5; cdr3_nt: TGCGCCAGCAGCCAAGTTGAGGGTTGGAAAGAGACCCAGTACTTC; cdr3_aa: CASSQVEGWKETQYF
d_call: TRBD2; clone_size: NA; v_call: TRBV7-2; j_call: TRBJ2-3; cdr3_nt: TGTGCCAGCAGCTTAGGGCGGGGGACAGATACGCAGTATTTT; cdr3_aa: CASSLGRGTDTQYF
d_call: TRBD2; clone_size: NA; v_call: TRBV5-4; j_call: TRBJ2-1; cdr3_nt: TGTGCCAGCAGCTTGGGGTCTAGCGGGCCGTCCTACAATGAGCAGTTCTTC; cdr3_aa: CASSLGSSGPSYNEQFF
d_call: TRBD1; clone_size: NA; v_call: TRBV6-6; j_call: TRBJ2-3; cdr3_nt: TGTGCCAGCAGCTCGACAGGGTCTCCTAGCACAGATACGCAGTATTTT; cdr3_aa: CASSSTGSPSTDTQYF
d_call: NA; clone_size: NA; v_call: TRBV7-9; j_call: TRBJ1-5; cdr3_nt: TGTGCCAGCAGCTTAGAGGGGTCCAATCAGCCCCAGCATTTT; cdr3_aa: CASSLEGSNQPQHF
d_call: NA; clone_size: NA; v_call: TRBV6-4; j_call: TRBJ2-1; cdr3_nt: TGTGCCAGCAGTGACTCGAGTAGCAAGGAGCAGTTCTTC; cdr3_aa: CASSDSSSKEQFF
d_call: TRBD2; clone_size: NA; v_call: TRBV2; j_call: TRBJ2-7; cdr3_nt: TGTGCCAGCAGTGAAGCGGGGGGACTAGTCACCTTTTGG; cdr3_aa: CASSEAGGLVTFW
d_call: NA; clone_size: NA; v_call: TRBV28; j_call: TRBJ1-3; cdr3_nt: TGTGCCAGCAGAGGGACGGGGGGGTCACGCTCTGGAAACACCATATATTTT; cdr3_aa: CASRGTGGSRSGNTIYF
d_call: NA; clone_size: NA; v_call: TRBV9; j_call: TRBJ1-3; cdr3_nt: TGTGCCAGCAGCTTCAGGGGAAACACCATATATTTT; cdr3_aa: CASSFRGNTIYF
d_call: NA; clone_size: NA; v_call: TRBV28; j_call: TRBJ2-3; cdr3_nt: TGTGCCAGCAGTTTGGGGGGTCGTCAGTATTTT; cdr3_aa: CASSLGGRQYF
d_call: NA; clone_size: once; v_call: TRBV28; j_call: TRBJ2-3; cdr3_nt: TGTGCCAGCAGTTTCGAAAGCGTTGCAGATACGCAGTATTTT; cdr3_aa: CASSFESVADTQYF
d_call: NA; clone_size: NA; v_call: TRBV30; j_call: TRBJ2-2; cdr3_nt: TGTGCCTGGAGGGGTGGACTCCAGCCCGGGGAGCTGTTTTTT; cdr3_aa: CAWRGGLQPGELFF
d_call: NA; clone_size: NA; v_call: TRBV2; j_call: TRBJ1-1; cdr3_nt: TGTGCCAGCAGACTAGAGGGTGACACTGAAGCTTTCTTT; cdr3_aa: CASRLEGDTEAFF
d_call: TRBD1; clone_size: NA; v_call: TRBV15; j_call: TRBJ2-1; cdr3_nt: TGTGCCACCAGCAGACTCGGACAGGGGAAACCTGGGAGCTCCTACAATGAGCAGTTCTTC; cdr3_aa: CATSRLGQGKPGSSYNEQFF
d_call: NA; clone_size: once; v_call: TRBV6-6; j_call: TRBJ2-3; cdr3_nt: TGTGCCAGCAAAGGGGGGGCAGCAGATACGCAGTATTTT; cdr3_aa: CASKGGAADTQYF
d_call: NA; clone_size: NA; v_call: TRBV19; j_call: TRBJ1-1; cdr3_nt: TGTGCCAGTAGTGCCAGGGTTGGGCGGGCTTTCTTT; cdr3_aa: CASSARVGRAFF
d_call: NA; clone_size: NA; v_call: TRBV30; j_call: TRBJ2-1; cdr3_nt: TGTGCCTGGAGTGCCCTTACCTACAATGAGCAGTTCTTC; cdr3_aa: CAWSALTYNEQFF
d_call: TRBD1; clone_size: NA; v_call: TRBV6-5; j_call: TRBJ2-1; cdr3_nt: TGTGCCAGCAGTTCGGGACAGTCCTACAATGAGCAGTTCTTC; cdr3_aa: CASSSGQSYNEQFF
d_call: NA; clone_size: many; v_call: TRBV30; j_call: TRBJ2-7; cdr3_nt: TGTGCCTGGAGGTTGGCAGGGAAGTACGAGCAGTACTTC; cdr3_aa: CAWRLAGKYEQYF
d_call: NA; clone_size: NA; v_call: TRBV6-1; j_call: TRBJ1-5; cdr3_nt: TGTGCCAGCAGTGAAGCTCGTAGTGCGGGGCCCCAGCATTTT; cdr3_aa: CASSEARSAGPQHF
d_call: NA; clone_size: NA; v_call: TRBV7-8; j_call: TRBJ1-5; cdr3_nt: TGTGCCAGCAGCCCCCATCGGGGGGTTAGCAATCAGCCCCAGCATTTT; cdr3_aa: CASSPHRGVSNQPQHF
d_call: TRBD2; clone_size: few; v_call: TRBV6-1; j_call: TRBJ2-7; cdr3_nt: TGTGCCAGCAGTGACGGGTTGGTAGCGGGATCCTACGAGCAGTACTTC; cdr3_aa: CASSDGLVAGSYEQYF
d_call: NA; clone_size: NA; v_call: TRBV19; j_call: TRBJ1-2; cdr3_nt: TGTGCCAGTAGTAAGGCGCAAGGGGGAGCCTTCTTCTATGGCTACACCTTC; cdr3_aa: CASSKAQGGAFFYGYTF
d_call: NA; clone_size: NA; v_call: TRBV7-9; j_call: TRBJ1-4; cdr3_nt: TGTGCCAGCAGCTTCCAGGGGTTAACTAATGAAAAACTGTTTTTT; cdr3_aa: CASSFQGLTNEKLFF
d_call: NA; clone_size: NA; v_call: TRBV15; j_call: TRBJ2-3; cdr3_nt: TGTGCCACCAGCAGAGATTACAGACAAACTTCAGATACGCAGTATTTT; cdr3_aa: CATSRDYRQTSDTQYF
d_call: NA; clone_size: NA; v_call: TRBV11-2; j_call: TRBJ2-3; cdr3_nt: TGTGCCAGCAGCTTGTGGACAGGGCCGACGCGGGAGCTCACAGATACGCAGTATTTT; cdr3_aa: CASSLWTGPTRELTDTQYF
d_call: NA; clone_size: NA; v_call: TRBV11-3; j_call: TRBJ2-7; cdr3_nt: TGTGCCAGCAGCGATCCGGCGGGGTCGATCGACGAGCAGTACTTC; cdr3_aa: CASSDPAGSIDEQYF
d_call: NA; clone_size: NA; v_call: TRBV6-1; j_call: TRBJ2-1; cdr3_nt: TGTGCCAGCAGTAAGGGAACAGGGCCCTACAATGAGCAGTTCTTC; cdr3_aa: CASSKGTGPYNEQFF
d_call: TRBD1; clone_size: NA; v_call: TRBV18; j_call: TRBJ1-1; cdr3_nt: TGTGCCAGCTCACCAAACAGGGGGCACACTGAAGCTTTCTTT; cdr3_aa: CASSPNRGHTEAFF